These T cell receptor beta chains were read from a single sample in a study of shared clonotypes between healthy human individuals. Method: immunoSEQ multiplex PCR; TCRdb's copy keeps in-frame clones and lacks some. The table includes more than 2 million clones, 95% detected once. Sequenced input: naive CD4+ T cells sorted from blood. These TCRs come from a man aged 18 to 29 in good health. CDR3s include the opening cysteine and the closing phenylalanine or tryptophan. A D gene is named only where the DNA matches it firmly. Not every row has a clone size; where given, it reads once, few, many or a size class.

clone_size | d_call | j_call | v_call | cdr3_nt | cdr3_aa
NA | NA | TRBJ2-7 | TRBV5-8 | TGTGCCAGCAGTTCACCGGTCGAGCAGTACTTC | CASSSPVEQYF
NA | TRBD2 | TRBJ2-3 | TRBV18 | TGTGCCTCGGCCGCCCTAGCGGGAGTCACAGATACGCAGTATTTT | CASAALAGVTDTQYF
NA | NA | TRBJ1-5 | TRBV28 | TGTGCGGGGGGAGCAGAGGATCAGCCCCAGCATTTT | CAGGAEDQPQHF
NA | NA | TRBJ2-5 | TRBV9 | TGTGCCAGCAGCGTAGTAAGGGATGGAGAGACCCAGTACTTC | CASSVVRDGETQYF
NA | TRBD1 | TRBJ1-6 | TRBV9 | TGTGCCAGCAGCCAGGGACAGCAGCTCAATTCACCCCTCCACTTT | CASSQGQQLNSPLHF
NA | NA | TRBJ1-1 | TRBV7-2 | TGTGCCAGCAGCTTAATTCAGGGAAAGACTGAAGCTTTCTTT | CASSLIQGKTEAFF
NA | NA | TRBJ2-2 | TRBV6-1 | TGTGCCAGCAGAATCCTCGGAACCGGGGAGCTGTTTTTT | CASRILGTGELFF
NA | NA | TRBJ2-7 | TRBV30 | TGTGCCTGGAGCCCCGGCCATTTCTACGAGCAGTACTTC | CAWSPGHFYEQYF
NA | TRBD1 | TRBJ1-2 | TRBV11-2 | TGTGCCAGCAGCTTAATCGGGGGGGTAGTGGACAGGCGCTACACCTTC | CASSLIGGVVDRRYTF
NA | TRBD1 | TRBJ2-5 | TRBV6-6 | TGTGCCAGCAGCCCCAACAGGGGGCGTCAAGAGACCCAGTACTTC | CASSPNRGRQETQYF
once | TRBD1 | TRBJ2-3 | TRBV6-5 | TGTGCCAGCAGTCATGAGGGGGCCGAGAGGAATACGCAGTATTTT | CASSHEGAERNTQYF
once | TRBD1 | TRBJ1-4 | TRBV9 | TGTGCCAGCAGCGTAGAGGGACAGGGACCTACAACTAATGAAAAACTGTTTTTT | CASSVEGQGPTTNEKLFF
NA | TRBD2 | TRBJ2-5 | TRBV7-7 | TGTGCTAGCAGCCCAGACGGGGGGGTCGCAGAGACCCAGTACTTC | CASSPDGGVAETQYF
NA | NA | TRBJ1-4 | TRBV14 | TGTGCCAGCAGCCAACTAACAGGGATTAATGAAAAACTGTTTTTT | CASSQLTGINEKLFF
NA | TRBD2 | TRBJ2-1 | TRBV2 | TGTGCCAGCAGTGCGGCTCTAGCGGGAGAAAGCCCCGACGGGTTCTTC | CASSAALAGESPDGFF
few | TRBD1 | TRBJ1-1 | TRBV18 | TGTGCCAGCTCAGGACAGGGGAACACTGAAGCTTTCTTT | CASSGQGNTEAFF
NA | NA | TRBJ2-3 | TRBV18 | TGTGCCAGCTGTCTGTCGGGGGGCACAGATACGCAGTATTTT | CASCLSGGTDTQYF
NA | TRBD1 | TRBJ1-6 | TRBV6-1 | TGTGCCAGCACTCCGACAGGGTCTTATAATTCACCCCTCCACTTT | CASTPTGSYNSPLHF
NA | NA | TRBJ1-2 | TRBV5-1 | TGCGCCAGCAGCGAAGCTGGTATCTATGGCTACACCTTC | CASSEAGIYGYTF
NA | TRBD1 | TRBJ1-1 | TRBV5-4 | TGTGCCAGCAGCGGCCGGCAGGGGGCAAACACTGAAGCTTTCTTT | CASSGRQGANTEAFF
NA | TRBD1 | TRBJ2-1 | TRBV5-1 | TGCGCCAGCAGCATCGGACAGGGTCCCCACAATGAGCAGTTCTTC | CASSIGQGPHNEQFF
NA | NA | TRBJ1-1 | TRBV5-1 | TGCGCCAGCAGCTTGGTTCAGACTGCTAAGAACACTGAAGCTTTCTTT | CASSLVQTAKNTEAFF
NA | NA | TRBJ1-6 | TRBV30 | TGTGCCTGGAGTGCCCGCCTGGAGGGACCGGGATCACCCCTCCACTTT | CAWSARLEGPGSPLHF
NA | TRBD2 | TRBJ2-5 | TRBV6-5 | TGTGCCAGCAGGCCCCTATCCGGGGGGGAGACCCAGTACTTC | CASRPLSGGETQYF
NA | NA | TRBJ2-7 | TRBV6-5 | TGTGCCAGCAGTTACTCTTCCTCATACAGGGCCGAGCAGTACTTC | CASSYSSSYRAEQYF
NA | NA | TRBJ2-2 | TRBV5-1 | TGCGCCAGCAGCCTCTCCACGGGGTCCGGGGAGCTGTTTTTT | CASSLSTGSGELFF
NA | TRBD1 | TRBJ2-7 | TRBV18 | TGTGCCAGCTCACCAACAGGGGCGTACGAGCAGTACTTC | CASSPTGAYEQYF
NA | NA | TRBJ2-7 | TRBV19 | TGTGCCAGTAGTACCTCCTTGCTCGGAGAGCAGTACTTC | CASSTSLLGEQYF
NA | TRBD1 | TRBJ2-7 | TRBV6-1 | TGTGCCAGCAGCGGGACAGGGGGAAGCGAGCAGTACTTC | CASSGTGGSEQYF
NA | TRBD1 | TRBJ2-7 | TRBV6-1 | TGTGCCAGCAGGGGGACAGGGGCCTACGAGCAGTACTTC | CASRGTGAYEQYF
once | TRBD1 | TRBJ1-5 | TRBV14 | TGTGCCAGCAGCCAAGCGGGGACAGGGTCGGGACCCCAGCATTTT | CASSQAGTGSGPQHF
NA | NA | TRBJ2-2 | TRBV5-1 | TGCGCCAGCAGCTTGGCTAGCTGGGGCACCGGGGAGCTGTTTTTT | CASSLASWGTGELFF
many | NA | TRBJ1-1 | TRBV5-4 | TGTGCCAGCAGCTCTAAGTGGGGGTTAGTCACTGAAGCTTTCTTT | CASSSKWGLVTEAFF
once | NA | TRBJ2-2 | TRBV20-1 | TGCAGTGCCGTGTCCCCGATGGGGCTGTTTTTT | CSAVSPMGLFF
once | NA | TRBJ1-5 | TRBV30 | TGTGCCTGGAGTGTACGGACCCACAGCCTTAGCAATCAGCCCCAGCATTTT | CAWSVRTHSLSNQPQHF
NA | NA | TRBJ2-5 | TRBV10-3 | TGTGCCATCACAGGGAGCCCCGCGGGTGTCCAGTACTTC | CAITGSPAGVQYF
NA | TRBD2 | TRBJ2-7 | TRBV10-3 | TGTGCCATCAGTTCTAGCGGGGGGTCCTACGAGCAGTACTTC | CAISSSGGSYEQYF
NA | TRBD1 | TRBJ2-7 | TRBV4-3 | TGCGCCAGCAGCCTTAACCTATGGACAGGGCCCTACGAGCAGTACTTC | CASSLNLWTGPYEQYF
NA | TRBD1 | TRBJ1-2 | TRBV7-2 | TGTGCCAGCAGCGGGAGGACAGGCCCATATGGCTACACCTTC | CASSGRTGPYGYTF
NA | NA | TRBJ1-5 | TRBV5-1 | TGCGCCAGCAGCTTGGAAGGTTTGGGGAATCAGCCCCAGCATTTT | CASSLEGLGNQPQHF
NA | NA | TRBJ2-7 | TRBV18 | TGTGCCAGCTCACCGGGTCAGGGTGACTACGAGCAGTACTTC | CASSPGQGDYEQYF
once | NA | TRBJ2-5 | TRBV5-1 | TGCGCCAGCAGCAAAACATGGGATGTCGGGACCCAGTACTTC | CASSKTWDVGTQYF
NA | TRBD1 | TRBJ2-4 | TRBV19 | TGTGCCAGTAGTATCGGGACAGGGGGCGGCAAAAACATTCAGTACTTC | CASSIGTGGGKNIQYF
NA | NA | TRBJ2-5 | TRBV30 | TGTGCCTGGGGTGACAACTTAGAGACCCAGTACTTC | CAWGDNLETQYF
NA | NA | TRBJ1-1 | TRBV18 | TGTGCCAGCTCACGTGGGGGACCGGAGGCTTTCTTT | CASSRGGPEAFF
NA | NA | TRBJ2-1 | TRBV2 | TGTGCCAGCAGCCCGCGGGGAGAGCAGTTCTTC | CASSPRGEQFF